The TCR beta chain described here comes from a study of PD-1 blockade in classical Hodgkin lymphoma. In germline, CDR1 is KGHSH, CDR2 LQKENI. The CDR3 covers 17 residues. Trimming shortened V by 3 bases and J by 3 bases, and 21 bases separated the two germline ends. With regard to this clone: Its antigen is currently unknown.

Profiling relied on immunoSEQ multiplex PCR, and the TCRdb table lists in-frame clones only, not all of them. Among about 5,000 clones listed, 60% to 80% were seen once. Study-level results: Relative to healthy donors, newly diagnosed patients reportedly had lower baseline TCR diversity, which was reported as lower still in relapsed/refractory patients. Repertoire differences have undefined causes, possibly disease activity or prior therapy.

Documented time point: cycle 4 day 1 (C4D1), after around six weeks of nivolumab. With no exception, relapse followed autologous stem cell transplantation in all patients, and brentuximab vedotin exposure varied. The J gene is TRBJ2-7, the V gene TRBV18; D might be TRBD1 (6 bases). Sequencing used peripheral blood mononuclear cells (PBMCs), obtained before the fourth cycle of nivolumab. The receptor comes from a human donor with classical Hodgkin lymphoma. The CDR3 DNA sequence: TGTGCCAGCTCACCCCAAGTAGGACAGTACCGGCTCTACGAGCAGTACTTC. This sequence encodes CASSPQVGQYRLYEQYF.